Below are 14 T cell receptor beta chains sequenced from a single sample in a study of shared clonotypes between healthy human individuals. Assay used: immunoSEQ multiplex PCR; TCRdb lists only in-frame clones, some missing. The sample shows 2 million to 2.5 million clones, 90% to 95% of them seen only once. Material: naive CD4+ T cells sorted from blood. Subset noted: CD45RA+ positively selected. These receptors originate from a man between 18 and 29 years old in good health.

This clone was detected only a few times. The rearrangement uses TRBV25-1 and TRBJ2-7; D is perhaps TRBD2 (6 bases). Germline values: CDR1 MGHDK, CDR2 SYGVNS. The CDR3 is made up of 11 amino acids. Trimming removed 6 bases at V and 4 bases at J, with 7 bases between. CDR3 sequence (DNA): TGTGCCAGCAGGGGGGGATACGAGCAGTACTTC. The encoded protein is CASRGGYEQYF.

CDR3 protein: CASSLSGSRTDTQYF. The CDR3 DNA reads as TGTGCCAGCAGCCTTAGCGGGAGCCGGACAGATACGCAGTATTTT. The chain joins TRBV11-2 to TRBJ2-3; 9 nucleotides match TRBD2. Germline V gene data show CDR1 as SGHAT and CDR2 as FQNNGV. The CDR3 covers 15 residues. The V segment lost 5 bases and the J segment 3 bases; nucleotides outside the gene matches: 6.

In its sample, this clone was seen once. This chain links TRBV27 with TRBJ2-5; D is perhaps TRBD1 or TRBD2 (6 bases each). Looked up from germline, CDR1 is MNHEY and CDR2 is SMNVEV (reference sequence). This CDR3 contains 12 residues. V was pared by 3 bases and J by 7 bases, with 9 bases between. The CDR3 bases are TGTGCCAGCAGTTTCGAGGGGGGGACCCAGTACTTC. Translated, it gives CASSFEGGTQYF.

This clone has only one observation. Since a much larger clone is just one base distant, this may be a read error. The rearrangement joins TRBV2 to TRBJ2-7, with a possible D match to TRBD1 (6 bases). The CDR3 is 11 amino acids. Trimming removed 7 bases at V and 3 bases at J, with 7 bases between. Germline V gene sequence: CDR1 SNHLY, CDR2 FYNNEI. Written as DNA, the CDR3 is TGTGCCAGCATGGACAGCTACGAGCAGTACTTC. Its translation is CASMDSYEQYF. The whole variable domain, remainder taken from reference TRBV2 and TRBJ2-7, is EPEVTQTPSHQVTQMGQEVILRCVPISNHLYFYWYRQILGQKVEFLVSFYNNEISEKSEIFDDQFSVERPDGSNFTLKIRSTKLEDSAMYFCASMDSYEQYFGPGTRLTVT.

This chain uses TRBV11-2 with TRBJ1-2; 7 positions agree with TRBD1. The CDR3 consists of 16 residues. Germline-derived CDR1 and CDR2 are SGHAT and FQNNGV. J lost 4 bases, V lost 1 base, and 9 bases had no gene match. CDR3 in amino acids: CASSLGDRATLYGYTF. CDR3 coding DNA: TGTGCCAGCAGCTTAGGGGACAGAGCTACTCTCTATGGCTACACCTTC.

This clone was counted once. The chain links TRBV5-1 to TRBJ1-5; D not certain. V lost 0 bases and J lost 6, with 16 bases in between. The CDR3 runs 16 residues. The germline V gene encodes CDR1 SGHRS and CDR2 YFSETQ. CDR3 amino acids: CASSLDEGGMSQPQHF. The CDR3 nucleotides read TGCGCCAGCAGCTTGGATGAGGGAGGAATGAGTCAGCCCCAGCATTTT.

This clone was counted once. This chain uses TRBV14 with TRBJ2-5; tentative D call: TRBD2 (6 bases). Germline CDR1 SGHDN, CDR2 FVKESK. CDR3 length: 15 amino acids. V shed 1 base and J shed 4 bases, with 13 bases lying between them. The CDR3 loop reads CASSQVTGSRETQYF. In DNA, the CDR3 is TGTGCCAGCAGCCAAGTGACCGGGAGCAGAGAGACCCAGTACTTC.

Here the CDR3 reads CASTSTTNTGELFF. Written as DNA, the CDR3 is TGTGCCAGCACCAGCACTACCAACACCGGGGAGCTGTTTTTT. This chain uses TRBV7-2 with TRBJ2-2; no reliable D call. CDR1 and CDR2 (germline): SGHTA, FQGNSA. V lost 7 bases to trimming and J lost 2 bases, with 11 bases between them. The length of the CDR3 is 14 residues.

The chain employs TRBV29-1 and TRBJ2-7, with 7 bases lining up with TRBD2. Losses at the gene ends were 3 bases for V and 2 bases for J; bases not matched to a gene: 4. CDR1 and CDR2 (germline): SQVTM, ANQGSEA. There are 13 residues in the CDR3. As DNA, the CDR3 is TGCAGCGTTGAGGGAGGGGACGCCTACGAGCAGTACTTC. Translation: CSVEGGDAYEQYF.

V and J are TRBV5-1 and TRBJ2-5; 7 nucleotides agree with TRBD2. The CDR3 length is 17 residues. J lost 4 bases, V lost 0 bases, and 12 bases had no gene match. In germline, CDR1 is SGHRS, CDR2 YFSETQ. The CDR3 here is CASSLAPRRELVETQYF. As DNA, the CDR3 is TGCGCCAGCAGCTTGGCCCCGAGGCGGGAGTTAGTAGAGACCCAGTACTTC.

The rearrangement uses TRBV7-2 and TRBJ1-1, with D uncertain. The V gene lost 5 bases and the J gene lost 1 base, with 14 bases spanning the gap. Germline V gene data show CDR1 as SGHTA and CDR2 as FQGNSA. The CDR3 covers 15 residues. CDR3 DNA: TGTGCCAGCAGCCCGGCACCTGATGAGAACACTGAAGCTTTCTTT. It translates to CASSPAPDENTEAFF.

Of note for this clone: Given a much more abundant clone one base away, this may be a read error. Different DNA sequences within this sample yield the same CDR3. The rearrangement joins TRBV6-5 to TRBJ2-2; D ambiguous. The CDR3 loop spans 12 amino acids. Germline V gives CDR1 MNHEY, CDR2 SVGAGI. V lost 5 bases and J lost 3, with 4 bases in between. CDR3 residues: CASSPYTGELFF. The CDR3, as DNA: TGTGCCAGCAGTCCCTACACCGGGGAGCTGTTTTTT.

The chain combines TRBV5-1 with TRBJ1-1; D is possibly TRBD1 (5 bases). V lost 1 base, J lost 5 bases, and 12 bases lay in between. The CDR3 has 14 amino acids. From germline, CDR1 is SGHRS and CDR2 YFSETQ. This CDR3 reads CASSLQAGQTEAFF. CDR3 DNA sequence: TGCGCCAGCAGCTTGCAGGCAGGGCAAACTGAAGCTTTCTTT.

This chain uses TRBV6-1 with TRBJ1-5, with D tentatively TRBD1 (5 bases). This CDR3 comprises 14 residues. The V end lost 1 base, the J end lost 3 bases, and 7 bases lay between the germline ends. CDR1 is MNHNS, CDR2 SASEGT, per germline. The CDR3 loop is CASSEVTDNQPQHF. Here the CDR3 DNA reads TGTGCCAGCAGTGAAGTGACAGACAATCAGCCCCAGCATTTT.